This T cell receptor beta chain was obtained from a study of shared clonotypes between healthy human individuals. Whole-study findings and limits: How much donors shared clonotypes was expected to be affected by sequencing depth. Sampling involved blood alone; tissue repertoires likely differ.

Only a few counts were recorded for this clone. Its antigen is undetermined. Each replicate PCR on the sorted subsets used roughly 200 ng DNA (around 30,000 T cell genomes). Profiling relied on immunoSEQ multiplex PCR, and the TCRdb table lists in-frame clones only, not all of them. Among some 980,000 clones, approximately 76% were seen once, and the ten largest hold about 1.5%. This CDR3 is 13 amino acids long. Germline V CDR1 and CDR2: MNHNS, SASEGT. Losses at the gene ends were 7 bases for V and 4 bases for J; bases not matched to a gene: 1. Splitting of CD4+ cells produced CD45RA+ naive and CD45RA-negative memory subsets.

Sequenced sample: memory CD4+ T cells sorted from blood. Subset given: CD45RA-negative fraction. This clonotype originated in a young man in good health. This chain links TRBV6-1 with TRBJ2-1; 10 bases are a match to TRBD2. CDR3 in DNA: TGTGCCAGCACACTAGCGGGGTACAATGAGCAGTTCTTC. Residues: CASTLAGYNEQFF.